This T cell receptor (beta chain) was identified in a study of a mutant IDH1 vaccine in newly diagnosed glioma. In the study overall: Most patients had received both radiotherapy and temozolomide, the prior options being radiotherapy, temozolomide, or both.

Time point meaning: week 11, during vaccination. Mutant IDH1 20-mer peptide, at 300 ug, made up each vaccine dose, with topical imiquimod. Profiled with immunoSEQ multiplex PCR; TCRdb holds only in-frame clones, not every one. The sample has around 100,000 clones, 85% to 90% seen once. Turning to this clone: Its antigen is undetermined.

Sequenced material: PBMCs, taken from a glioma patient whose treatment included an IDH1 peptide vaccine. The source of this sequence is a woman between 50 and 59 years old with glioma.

The CDR3 DNA follows: TGTGCCAGCAGTTACTCAGGGCAGGGGAATGGCTACACCTTC. It yields the protein CASSYSGQGNGYTF. The chain has TRBV6-6 and TRBJ1-2, with D possibly being TRBD1 (6 bases). Germline assignment: CDR1 MNHNY and CDR2 SVGAGI (reference sequence). The CDR3 covers 14 residues. Trimming stripped 0 bases from V and 6 bases from J, with 11 bases between.